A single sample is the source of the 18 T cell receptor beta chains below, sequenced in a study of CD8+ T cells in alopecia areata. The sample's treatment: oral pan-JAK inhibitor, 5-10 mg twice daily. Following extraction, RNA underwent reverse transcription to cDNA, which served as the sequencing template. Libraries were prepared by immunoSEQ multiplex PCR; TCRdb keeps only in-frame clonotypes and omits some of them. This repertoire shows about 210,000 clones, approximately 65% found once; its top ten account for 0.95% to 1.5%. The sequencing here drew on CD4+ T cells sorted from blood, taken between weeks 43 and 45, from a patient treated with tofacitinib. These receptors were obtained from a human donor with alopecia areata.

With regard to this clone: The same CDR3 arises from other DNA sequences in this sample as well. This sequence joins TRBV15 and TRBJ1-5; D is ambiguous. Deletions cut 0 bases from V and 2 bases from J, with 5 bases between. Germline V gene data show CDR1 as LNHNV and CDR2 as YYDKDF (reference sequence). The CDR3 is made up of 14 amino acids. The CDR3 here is CATSRDRGNQPQHF. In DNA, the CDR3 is TGTGCCACCAGCAGAGATAGGGGCAATCAGCCCCAGCATTTT.

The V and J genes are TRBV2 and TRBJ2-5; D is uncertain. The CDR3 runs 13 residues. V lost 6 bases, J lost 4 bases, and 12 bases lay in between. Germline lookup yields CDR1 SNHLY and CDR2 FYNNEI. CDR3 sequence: CASSRTQVETQYF. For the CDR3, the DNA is TGTGCCAGCAGCCGGACCCAGGTAGAGACCCAGTACTTC.

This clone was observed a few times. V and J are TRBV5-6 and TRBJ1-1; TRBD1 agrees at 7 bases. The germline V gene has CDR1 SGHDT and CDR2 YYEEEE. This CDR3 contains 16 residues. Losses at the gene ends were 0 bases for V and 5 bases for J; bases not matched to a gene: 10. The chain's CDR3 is CASSLVTGTAWTEAFF. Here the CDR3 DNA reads TGTGCCAGCAGCTTGGTGACCGGGACAGCATGGACTGAAGCTTTCTTT. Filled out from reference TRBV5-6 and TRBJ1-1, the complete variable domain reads DAGVTQSPTHLIKTRGQQVTLRCSPKSGHDTVSWYQQALGQGPQFIFQYYEEEERQRGNFPDRFSGHQFPNYSSELNVNALLLGDSALYLCASSLVTGTAWTEAFFGQGTRLTVV.

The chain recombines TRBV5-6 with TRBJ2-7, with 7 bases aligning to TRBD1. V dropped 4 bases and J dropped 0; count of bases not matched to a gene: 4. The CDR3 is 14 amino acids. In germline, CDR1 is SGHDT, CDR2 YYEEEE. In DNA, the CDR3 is TGTGCCAGCAGCGAAGCAGGGGGCTCCTACGAGCAGTACTTC. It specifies CASSEAGGSYEQYF.

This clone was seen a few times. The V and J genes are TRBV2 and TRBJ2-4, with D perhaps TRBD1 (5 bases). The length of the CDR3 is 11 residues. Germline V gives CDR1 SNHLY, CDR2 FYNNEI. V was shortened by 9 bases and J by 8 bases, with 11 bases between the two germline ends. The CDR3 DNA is TGTGCCAGTCAGGGATTGGACATTCAGTACTTC. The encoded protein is CASQGLDIQYF.

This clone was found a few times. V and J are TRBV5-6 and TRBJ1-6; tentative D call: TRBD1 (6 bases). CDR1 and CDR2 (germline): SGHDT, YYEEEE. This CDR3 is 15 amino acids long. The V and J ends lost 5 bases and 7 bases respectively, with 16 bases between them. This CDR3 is CASSPPGHTNSPLHF. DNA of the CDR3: TGTGCCAGCAGTCCTCCGGGACACACCAATTCACCCCTCCACTTT.

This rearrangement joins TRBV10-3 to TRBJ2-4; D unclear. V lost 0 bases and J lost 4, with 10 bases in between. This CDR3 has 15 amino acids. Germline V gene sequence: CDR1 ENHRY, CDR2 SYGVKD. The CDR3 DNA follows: TGTGCCATCAGTGAGTCTTCTGCGTCTAAAAACATTCAGTACTTC. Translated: CAISESSASKNIQYF.

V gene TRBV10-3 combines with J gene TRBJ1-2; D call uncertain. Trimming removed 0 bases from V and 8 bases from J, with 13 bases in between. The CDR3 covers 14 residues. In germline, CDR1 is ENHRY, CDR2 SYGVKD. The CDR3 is CAISESPNHEGYTF. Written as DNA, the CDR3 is TGTGCCATCAGTGAGTCCCCCAACCACGAGGGCTACACCTTC.

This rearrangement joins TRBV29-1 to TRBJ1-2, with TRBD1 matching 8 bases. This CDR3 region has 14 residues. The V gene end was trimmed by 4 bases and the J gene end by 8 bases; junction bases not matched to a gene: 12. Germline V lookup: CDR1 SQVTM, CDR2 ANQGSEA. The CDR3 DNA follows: TGCAGCGTTGGGACAGGGACGCCAGGGGAAGGCTACACCTTC. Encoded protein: CSVGTGTPGEGYTF. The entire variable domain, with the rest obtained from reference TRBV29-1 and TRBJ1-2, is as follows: SAVISQKPSRDICQRGTSLTIQCQVDSQVTMMFWYRQQPGQSLTLIATANQGSEATYESGFVIDKFPISRPNLTFSTLTVSNMSPEDSSIYLCSVGTGTPGEGYTFGSGTRLTVV.

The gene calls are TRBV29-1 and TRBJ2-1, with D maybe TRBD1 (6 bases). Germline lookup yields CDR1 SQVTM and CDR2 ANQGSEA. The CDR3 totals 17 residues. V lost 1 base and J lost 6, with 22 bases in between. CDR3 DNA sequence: TGCAGCGTTGAAGGTATCAGGACAGAACCTCACTCCAATGAGCAGTTCTTC. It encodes CSVEGIRTEPHSNEQFF.

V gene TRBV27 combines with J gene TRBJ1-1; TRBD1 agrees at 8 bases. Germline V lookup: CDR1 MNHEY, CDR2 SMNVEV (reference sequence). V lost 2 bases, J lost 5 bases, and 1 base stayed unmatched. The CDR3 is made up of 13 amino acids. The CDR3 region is CASSLRQGTEAFF. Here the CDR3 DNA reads TGTGCCAGCAGTTTAAGACAGGGGACTGAAGCTTTCTTT.

CDR3 residues: CASSPERGFTYEQYF. The CDR3 region has the DNA TGTGCCAGCAGCCCAGAGCGGGGGTTCACCTACGAGCAGTACTTC. The rearrangement uses TRBV7-8 and TRBJ2-7; 8 bases are shared with TRBD2. CDR3 size: 15 residues. Per the germline V gene, CDR1 is SGHVS and CDR2 is FQNEAQ. The junction had 8 bases not matched to a gene; V was cut back by 5 bases and J by 2 bases.

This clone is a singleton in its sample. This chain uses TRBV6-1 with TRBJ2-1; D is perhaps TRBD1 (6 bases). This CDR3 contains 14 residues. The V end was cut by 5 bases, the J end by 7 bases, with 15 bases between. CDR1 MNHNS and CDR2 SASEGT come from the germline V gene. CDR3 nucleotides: TGTGCCAGCAGTTCCGGGACAAGGATAAATGAGCAGTTCTTC. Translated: CASSSGTRINEQFF.

This chain's CDR3 is CASRGVVNVNEQFF. DNA of the CDR3: TGCGCCAGCCGTGGGGTCGTGAACGTCAATGAGCAGTTCTTC. The rearrangement joins TRBV5-1 to TRBJ2-1; D is undetermined. CDR3 length: 14 amino acids. V lost 7 bases and J 6 bases, leaving 17 bases between the germline ends. Per germline, CDR1 SGHRS and CDR2 YFSETQ.

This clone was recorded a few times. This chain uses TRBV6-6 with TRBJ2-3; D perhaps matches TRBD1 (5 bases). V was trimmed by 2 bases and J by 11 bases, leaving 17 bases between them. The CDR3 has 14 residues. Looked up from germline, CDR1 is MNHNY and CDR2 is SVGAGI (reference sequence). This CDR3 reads CASSYPTRDSEQYF. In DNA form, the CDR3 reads TGTGCCAGCAGTTACCCAACCCGAGACAGCGAGCAGTATTTT.

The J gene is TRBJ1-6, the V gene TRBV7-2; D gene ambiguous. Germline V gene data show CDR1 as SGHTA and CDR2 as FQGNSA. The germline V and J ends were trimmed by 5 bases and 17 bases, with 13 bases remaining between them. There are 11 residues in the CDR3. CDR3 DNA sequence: TGTGCCAGCAGCCGCGGATCCAATTTCCACTTT. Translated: CASSRGSNFHF.

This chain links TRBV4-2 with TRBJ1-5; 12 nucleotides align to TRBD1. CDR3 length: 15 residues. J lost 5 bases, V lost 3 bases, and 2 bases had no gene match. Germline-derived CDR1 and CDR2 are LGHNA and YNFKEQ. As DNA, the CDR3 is TGTGCCAGCAGCCACGGGACAGGGGGCTATCAGCCCCAGCATTTT. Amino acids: CASSHGTGGYQPQHF.

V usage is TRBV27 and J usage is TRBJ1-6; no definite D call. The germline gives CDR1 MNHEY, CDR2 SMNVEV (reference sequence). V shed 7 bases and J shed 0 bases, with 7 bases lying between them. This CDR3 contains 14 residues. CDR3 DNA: TGTGCCAGCACCTCCGACTCCTATAATTCACCCCTCCACTTT. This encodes CASTSDSYNSPLHF.